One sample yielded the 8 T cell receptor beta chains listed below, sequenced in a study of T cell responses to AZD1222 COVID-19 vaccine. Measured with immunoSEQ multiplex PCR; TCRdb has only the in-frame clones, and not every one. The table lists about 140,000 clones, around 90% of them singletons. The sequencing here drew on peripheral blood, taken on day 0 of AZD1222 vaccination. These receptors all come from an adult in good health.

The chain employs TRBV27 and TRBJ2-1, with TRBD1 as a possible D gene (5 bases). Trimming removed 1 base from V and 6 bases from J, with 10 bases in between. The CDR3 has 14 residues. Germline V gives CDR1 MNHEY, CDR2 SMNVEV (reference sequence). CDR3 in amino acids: CASSLLTGRNEQFF. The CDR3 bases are TGTGCCAGCAGTTTATTAACAGGCCGCAATGAGCAGTTCTTC.

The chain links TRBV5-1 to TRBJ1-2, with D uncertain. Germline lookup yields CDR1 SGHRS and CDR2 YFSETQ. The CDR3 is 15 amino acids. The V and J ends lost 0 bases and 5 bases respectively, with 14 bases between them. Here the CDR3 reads CASSLAAGLDYGYTF. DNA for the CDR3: TGCGCCAGCAGCTTGGCCGCCGGCCTGGATTATGGCTACACCTTC. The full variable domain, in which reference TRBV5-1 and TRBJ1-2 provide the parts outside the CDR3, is KAGVTQTPRYLIKTRGQQVTLSCSPISGHRSVSWYQQTPGQGLQFLFEYFSETQRNKGNFPGRFSGRQFSNSRSEMNVSTLELGDSALYLCASSLAAGLDYGYTFGSGTRLTVV.

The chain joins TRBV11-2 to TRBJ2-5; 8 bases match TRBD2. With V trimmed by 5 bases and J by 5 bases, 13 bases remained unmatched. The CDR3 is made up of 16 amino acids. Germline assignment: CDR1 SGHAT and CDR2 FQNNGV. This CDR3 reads CASSPLSGSTRETQYF. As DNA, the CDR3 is TGTGCCAGCAGCCCGTTGAGCGGGAGTACTAGGGAGACCCAGTACTTC.

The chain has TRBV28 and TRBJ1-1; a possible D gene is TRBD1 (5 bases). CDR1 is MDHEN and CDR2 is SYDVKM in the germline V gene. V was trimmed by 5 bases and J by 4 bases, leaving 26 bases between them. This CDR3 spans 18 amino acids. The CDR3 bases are TGTGCCAGCAGTCCTGCGTGGGTCTCTTGGCGGGGCGGCACTGAAGCTTTCTTT. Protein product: CASSPAWVSWRGGTEAFF.

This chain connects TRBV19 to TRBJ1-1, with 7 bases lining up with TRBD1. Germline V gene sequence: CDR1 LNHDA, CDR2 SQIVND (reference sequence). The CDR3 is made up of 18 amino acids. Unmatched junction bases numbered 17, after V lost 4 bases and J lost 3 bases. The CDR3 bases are TGTGCCAGTAGTAAACAAACAGGGGTAGCAAGCCGGGACACTGAAGCTTTCTTT. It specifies CASSKQTGVASRDTEAFF.

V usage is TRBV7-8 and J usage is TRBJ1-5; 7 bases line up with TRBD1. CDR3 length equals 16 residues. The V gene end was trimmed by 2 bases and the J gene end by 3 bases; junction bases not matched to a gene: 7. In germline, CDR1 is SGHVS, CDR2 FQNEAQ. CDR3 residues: CASSLTVGTVNQPQHF. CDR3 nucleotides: TGTGCCAGCAGCTTAACTGTCGGGACAGTCAATCAGCCCCAGCATTTT. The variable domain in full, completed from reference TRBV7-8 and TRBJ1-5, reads GAGVSQSPRYKVAKRGQDVALRCDPISGHVSLFWYQQALGQGPEFLTYFQNEAQLDKSGLPSDRFFAERPEGSVSTLKIQRTQQEDSAVYLCASSLTVGTVNQPQHFGDGTRLSIL.

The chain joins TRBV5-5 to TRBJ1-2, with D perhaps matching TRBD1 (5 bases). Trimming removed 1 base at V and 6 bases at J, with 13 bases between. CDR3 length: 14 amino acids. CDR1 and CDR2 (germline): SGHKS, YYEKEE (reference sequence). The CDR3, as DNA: TGTGCCAGCAGCTTGAACGCCTGGGGGGATGGCTACACCTTC. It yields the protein CASSLNAWGDGYTF.

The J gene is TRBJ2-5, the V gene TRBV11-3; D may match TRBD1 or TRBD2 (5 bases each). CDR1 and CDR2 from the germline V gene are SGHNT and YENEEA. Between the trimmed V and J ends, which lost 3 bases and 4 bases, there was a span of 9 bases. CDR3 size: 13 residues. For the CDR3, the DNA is TGTGCCAGCAGCTTCGGGGCATTAGAGACCCAGTACTTC. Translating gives CASSFGALETQYF.